These 20 T cell receptor beta chains were all obtained from the same sample, sequenced in a study of Graves' ophthalmopathy and Graves' hyperthyroidism. As the template, RNA transcripts were used to amplify TCR beta CDR3 regions. The workflow started with a first-round RT-PCR run with HTBI primers and then moved on to a second-round multiplex PCR. MiXCR was run by TCRdb on the multiplex PCR reads, yielding one entry per CDR3 protein. The table lists over 450,000 distinct CDR3 sequences, approximately 15% of them singletons. The sequencing input was blood. These receptor sequences come from a woman aged 25 to 45 with Graves' ophthalmopathy.

On this clonotype itself: A read error may explain this, as a much larger clone is one base away. V is TRBV27 and J is TRBJ1-5, with D possibly TRBD1 on 6 matching bases. The CDR3 sequence is 14 residues long. Looked up from germline, CDR1 is MNHEY and CDR2 is SMNVEV (reference sequence). The CDR3 sequence is CASSLPGVNQSQHF. CDR3 nucleotides: TGTGCCAGCAGTTTACCAGGGGTAAATCAGTCCCAGCATTTT.

This clonotype was seen at least ten times. The CDR3 end shows no conserved phenylalanine or tryptophan, and so a read error is likely. The CDR3, as DNA: TGTGCCAGCAGTGAAGCGCGGTCCGGGAGGGCTTTCCTT. It specifies CASSEARSGRAFL. The J gene is TRBJ1-1, the V gene TRBV6-1; D is ambiguous. This CDR3 region has 13 residues. Trimming cost V 0 bases and J 11 bases, with 13 bases left between them. Germline loops: CDR1 MNHNS, CDR2 SASEGT.

This clonotype came up many times. The chain is built from TRBV6-1 and TRBJ1-1; weak D call: TRBD1 (6 bases). Trimming removed 4 bases at V and 1 base at J, with 7 bases between. Germline-derived CDR1 and CDR2 are MNHNS and SASEGT. The CDR3 extends over 13 amino acids. The CDR3 protein is CASSAGENTEAFF. The CDR3 nucleotides are TGTGCCAGCAGTGCAGGGGAGAACACTGAAGCTTTCTTT.

This clonotype was seen ten or more times. The rearrangement uses TRBV19 and TRBJ1-1, with D unresolved. V was cut by 1 base and J by 7 bases, with 13 bases left in between. The CDR3 has 14 amino acids. The germline gives CDR1 LNHDA, CDR2 SQIVND (reference sequence). CDR3 coding DNA: TGTGCCAGTAGTATAGTAGTACGGACCGTTGAAGCTTTCTTT. Translating gives CASSIVVRTVEAFF. The full variable domain, its missing parts supplied by reference TRBV19 and TRBJ1-1, is DGGITQSPKYLFRKEGQNVTLSCEQNLNHDAMYWYRQDPGQGLRLIYYSQIVNDFQKGDIAEGYSVSREKKESFPLTVTSAQKNPTAFYLCASSIVVRTVEAFFGQGTRLTVV.

This clonotype was seen only a few times. The chain links TRBV9 to TRBJ1-6; possible D gene TRBD1, 5 bases. The CDR3 is 14 amino acids. V lost 2 bases and J 11 bases, leaving 14 bases between the germline ends. Germline V gene lookup returns CDR1 SGDLS and CDR2 YYNGEE. CDR3 DNA sequence: TGTGCCAGCAGCGTCTTCGGGGGGTTGACACCCCTCCACTTT. This encodes CASSVFGGLTPLHF. The full variable domain, completed using reference TRBV9 and TRBJ1-6, is DSGVTQTPKHLITATGQRVTLRCSPRSGDLSVYWYQQSLDQGLQFLIQYYNGEERAKGNILERFSAQQFPDLHSELNLSSLELGDSALYFCASSVFGGLTPLHFGNGTRLTVT.

Ten or more counts support this clonotype. This chain uses TRBV11-2 with TRBJ2-5; D perhaps matches TRBD2 (5 bases). In germline, CDR1 is SGHAT, CDR2 FQNNGV. The CDR3 sequence is 16 residues long. V lost 2 bases, J lost 4 bases, and 17 bases lay in between. The CDR3 sequence: CASSLYLRTLGETQYF. CDR3 bases: TGTGCCAGCAGCTTATACCTGCGGACTCTAGGAGAGACCCAGTACTTC.

This clonotype has at least ten counts. V usage is TRBV7-8 and J usage is TRBJ1-2; no definite D call. Germline CDR1 is SGHVS and CDR2 is FQNEAQ. Trimming removed 5 bases at V and 5 bases at J, with 12 bases between. The CDR3 is 13 residues long. The CDR3 nucleotides read TGTGCCAGCAGCCCGGTTGTCAGTTATGGCTACACCTTC. Amino acid sequence: CASSPVVSYGYTF.

This clonotype was found many times. The chain couples TRBV12-3 or TRBV12-4 to TRBJ1-3; the D is unclear. This CDR3 spans 15 amino acids. The V and J ends lost 5 bases and 1 base respectively, with 12 bases between them. As DNA, the CDR3 is TGTGCCAGCAGTCCACCCTTGCCATCTGGAAACACCATATATTTT. Its protein product is CASSPPLPSGNTIYF.

This clonotype was observed a handful of times. J is TRBJ1-1 and V is TRBV30; 8 positions agree with TRBD1. The CDR3 has 15 amino acids. The germline V gene has CDR1 GTSNPN and CDR2 SVGIG (reference sequence). The V and J ends lost 0 bases and 4 bases, in that order; junction bases with no gene match: 7. The CDR3, as DNA: TGTGCCTGGAGTGTAGGACAGGGAGGGAGCACTGAAGCTTTCTTT. The encoded protein is CAWSVGQGGSTEAFF.

This clonotype has at least ten counts. The chain has TRBV25-1 and TRBJ2-5; the match to TRBD1 covers 9 bases. Germline loops: CDR1 MGHDK, CDR2 SYGVNS. The CDR3 has 14 amino acids. The junction had 5 bases not matched to a gene; V was cut back by 6 bases and J by 3 bases. CDR3 in DNA: TGTGCCAGCAGACCAAGGACAGGGGAAGAGACCCAGTACTTC. Protein sequence: CASRPRTGEETQYF.

The sample holds many counts of this clonotype. The chain is built from TRBV2 and TRBJ2-7; the D gene is possibly TRBD2 (5 bases). This CDR3 comprises 11 residues. Germline-derived CDR1 and CDR2 are SNHLY and FYNNEI. Deletions cut 5 bases from V and 7 bases from J, with 9 bases between. The CDR3 nucleotides read TGTGCCAGCAGTCCAACGGGGGAGCAGTACTTC. Encoded protein: CASSPTGEQYF.

The CDR3 sequence is CASSLPGTGLANTEAFF. CDR3 in DNA: TGTGCCAGCAGTCTCCCCGGGACAGGGTTGGCGAACACTGAAGCTTTCTTT. This sequence joins TRBV6-1 and TRBJ1-1; 9 bases match TRBD1. CDR3 length: 17 residues. The V and J ends lost 5 bases and 1 base, in that order; junction bases with no gene match: 11. In germline, CDR1 is MNHNS, CDR2 SASEGT.

The sample holds a few counts of this clonotype. The V gene is TRBV11-1, the J gene TRBJ2-7; perhaps TRBD1 as D (6 bases). The CDR3 covers 15 residues. V was trimmed by 3 bases and J by 0 bases, leaving 12 bases between them. Germline loops: CDR1 SGHAT, CDR2 FQDESV (reference sequence). CDR3 in DNA: TGTGCCAGCAGCTTCACAGGGCGTAGCTCCTACGAGCAGTACTTC. It codes for CASSFTGRSSYEQYF.

The sample holds many counts of this clonotype. The J gene is TRBJ1-1, the V gene TRBV28; D unresolved. The CDR3 extends over 14 amino acids. The germline V and J ends were trimmed by 5 bases and 4 bases, with 14 bases remaining between them. The germline CDR1 and CDR2 sequences are MDHEN and SYDVKM. The CDR3 sequence is CASSPLKDSTEAFF. CDR3 bases: TGTGCCAGCAGTCCTCTTAAGGATTCCACTGAAGCTTTCTTT.

CDR3 sequence (DNA): TGTGCCAGCAGTCCATCGTTCGGGACATATTACGAGCAGTACTTC. Its protein is CASSPSFGTYYEQYF. The J gene is TRBJ2-7, the V gene TRBV6-4, with a weak D call TRBD1 (6 bases). V dropped 5 bases and J dropped 4 bases, with 18 bases sitting between them. Germline V lookup: CDR1 MRHNA, CDR2 SNTAGT. CDR3 size: 15 residues.

On this clonotype itself: A much larger clone differs by one base, so this may be a read error. V gene TRBV4-1 combines with J gene TRBJ2-7; 11 bases are a match to TRBD2. Germline-derived CDR1 and CDR2 are MGHRA and YSYEKL. The junction had 9 bases not matched to a gene; V was cut back by 3 bases and J by 5 bases. The CDR3 consists of 16 residues. CDR3 loop: CASSHGPSGGFDEQYF. Written as DNA, the CDR3 is TGCGCCAGCAGCCATGGGCCTAGCGGGGGGTTCGACGAGCAGTACTTC.

The chain combines TRBV30 with TRBJ2-2; D possibly matches TRBD1 or TRBD2 (5 bases each). V dropped 3 bases and J dropped 4 bases, with 9 bases sitting between them. The CDR3 loop spans 13 amino acids. CDR1 and CDR2 from the germline V gene are GTSNPN and SVGIG (reference sequence). The CDR3 region is CAWSTGGTGELFF. As DNA, the CDR3 is TGTGCCTGGAGCACAGGAGGCACCGGGGAGCTGTTTTTT.

This clonotype was seen ten or more times. CDR3 sequence reads: CASSLVALPNEGVRSGELFF. CDR3 coding DNA: TGTGCCAGCAGCTTAGTCGCGTTGCCTAACGAAGGGGTACGCTCCGGGGAGCTGTTTTTT. The chain combines TRBV11-1 with TRBJ2-2; possible D gene TRBD1, 5 bases. Germline V lookup: CDR1 SGHAT, CDR2 FQDESV (reference sequence). The V gene lost 1 base and the J gene lost 6 bases, with 27 bases spanning the gap. The CDR3 is 20 residues long.

V is TRBV5-6 and J is TRBJ2-7; D not certain. The CDR3 has 14 amino acids. The V gene lost 0 bases and the J gene lost 2 bases, with 9 bases spanning the gap. Germline-derived CDR1 and CDR2 are SGHDT and YYEEEE. The CDR3 nucleotides read TGTGCCAGCAGCTTGGATAGGTCCCCCTACGAGCAGTACTTC. Residues: CASSLDRSPYEQYF. Looking up the rest from reference TRBV5-6 and TRBJ2-7 gives the full variable domain: DAGVTQSPTHLIKTRGQQVTLRCSPKSGHDTVSWYQQALGQGPQFIFQYYEEEERQRGNFPDRFSGHQFPNYSSELNVNALLLGDSALYLCASSLDRSPYEQYFGPGTRLTVT.

This clonotype was seen many times. This sequence joins TRBV27 and TRBJ2-5; TRBD1 or TRBD2 may be the D gene (5 bases each). This CDR3 comprises 12 residues. CDR1 is MNHEY, CDR2 SMNVEV, per germline (reference sequence). The V gene lost 3 bases and the J gene lost 5 bases, with 7 bases spanning the gap. The CDR3 DNA reads as TGTGCCAGCAGTTTCTGGGGGGAGACCCAGTACTTC. This codes for CASSFWGETQYF.